This entry lists 7 T cell receptor beta chains sequenced from one sample in a study of T cell changes during pregnancy in multiple sclerosis. TCRdb's table, derived via immunoSEQ multiplex PCR, lists solely in-frame clones and lacks some. The table has around 110,000 clones, about 89% seen once. The material sequenced was peripheral blood, taken before pregnancy. Receptors were obtained from a female donor with multiple sclerosis, enrolled in a pregnancy study.

This clone was counted between two and nine times. The chain uses TRBV12-2 and TRBJ1-2. TRBV12-2 is an annotated pseudogene. The CDR3 loop spans 14 amino acids. This CDR3 is CASRLARVLCGYTF. In nucleotides, the CDR3 is TGTGCAAGTCGCTTAGCGCGGGTGCTTTGTGGCTACACCTTC.

The chain employs TRBV29-1 and TRBJ2-5; D possibly corresponds to TRBD2 (7 bases). Trimming cost V 1 base and J 5 bases, with 17 bases left between them. Germline V gene sequence: CDR1 SQVTM, CDR2 ANQGSEA. CDR3 length: 15 residues. CDR3 in DNA: TGCAGCGTTGAAGCAGGCAACGGGGGGCTGGAGACCCAGTACTTC. Its protein is CSVEAGNGGLETQYF.

J is TRBJ2-2 and V is TRBV11-3; 13 nucleotides agree with TRBD2. Losses at the gene ends were 6 bases for V and 4 bases for J; bases not matched to a gene: 11. The germline V gene has CDR1 SGHNT and CDR2 YENEEA. There are 18 residues in the CDR3. CDR3: CASRKGLAGTRGTGELFF. The CDR3 bases are TGTGCCAGCAGAAAGGGACTAGCGGGGACCCGAGGCACCGGGGAGCTGTTTTTT. Together with reference TRBV11-3 and TRBJ2-2, the CDR3 gives the full variable domain: EAGVVQSPRYKIIEKKQPVAFWCNPISGHNTLYWYLQNLGQGPELLIRYENEEAVDDSQLPKDRFSAERLKGVDSTLKIQPAELGDSAVYLCASRKGLAGTRGTGELFFGEGSRLTVL.

Only one count was recorded for this clone. The chain joins TRBV10-3 to TRBJ1-2; D is perhaps TRBD1 (5 bases). This CDR3 is 15 amino acids long. V was trimmed by 6 bases and J by 3 bases, leaving 17 bases between them. Germline V gene data show CDR1 as ENHRY and CDR2 as SYGVKD. The CDR3 region has the DNA TGTGCCATCAGAATTTGGACAACAACCTACTATGGCTACACCTTC. As protein: CAIRIWTTTYYGYTF.

The rearrangement joins TRBV29-1 to TRBJ1-2; 8 nucleotides agree with TRBD1. Germline loops: CDR1 SQVTM, CDR2 ANQGSEA. The V gene end was trimmed by 5 bases and the J gene end by 5 bases; junction bases not matched to a gene: 10. This CDR3 spans 14 amino acids. The CDR3 region is CSVFNRGVEYGYTF. In nucleotides, the CDR3 is TGCAGCGTTTTTAACAGGGGGGTGGAATATGGCTACACCTTC.

The V call is TRBV6-5, the J call TRBJ1-5, with unresolved D. There are 13 residues in the CDR3. Looked up from germline, CDR1 is MNHEY and CDR2 is SVGAGI. Trimming removed 10 bases at V and 0 bases at J, with 10 bases between. The CDR3 region has the DNA TGTGCCACCCAGGATTCTAGCAATCAGCCCCAGCATTTT. This codes for CATQDSSNQPQHF.

The J gene is TRBJ2-2, the V gene TRBV10-3; the D is unclear. Per the germline V gene, CDR1 is ENHRY and CDR2 is SYGVKD. This CDR3 has 13 amino acids. V dropped 5 bases and J dropped 0 bases, with 4 bases sitting between them. CDR3 DNA: TGTGCCATCAGTTCCGCGAACACCGGGGAGCTGTTTTTT. This gives the protein CAISSANTGELFF.